This TCR beta chain came from a study of T cell responses to AZD1222 COVID-19 vaccine. Study-level results: Repertoires were obtained solely post-peak T cell response. Nearly half of the spike-specific TCRs reportedly recognize variant regions that carry no mutations. Donors skewed white British and female; clonal diversity was possibly underestimated. Researchers report vaccine-associated CD4 TCRs spanning spike, with dominance at 160-218 and 743-854.

About this clone itself: The antigen remains undetermined.

TCRdb's copy holds only in-frame clones and misses some; the assay was immunoSEQ multiplex PCR. This sample yields more than 140,000 clones, of which over 85% are seen a single time; approximately 0.96% belongs to the top ten. Germline CDR1 MNHEY, CDR2 SVGEGT. After removal of 5 bases from V and 2 bases from J, the junction contained 2 bases not matched to a gene. The CDR3 totals 13 residues. The sample here was peripheral blood, taken on day 0 of MenACWY control vaccination. J is TRBJ1-2 and V is TRBV6-2 or TRBV6-3; 7 bases match TRBD1. This TCR derives from an adult in good health. The CDR3 reads CASSPQGNYGYTF. The CDR3 DNA is TGTGCCAGCAGTCCACAGGGGAACTATGGCTACACCTTC.